These 19 T cell receptor beta chains came from one sample sequenced in a study of metastatic and nonmetastatic thyroid tumors. Patients underwent thyroid surgery, and none had received any treatment before it. TCRdb re-analyzed the PCR reads through MiXCR. The sample carries almost 85,000 clones, 12% recorded once. Sequenced sample: tumor tissue. The receptors were sampled from a female donor with papillary thyroid cancer or a benign thyroid nodule (not recorded which). Some clones in this sample may be carry-over from other donors' samples.

Many counts were recorded for this clone. The V and J genes are TRBV27 and TRBJ2-7; TRBD1 matches at 7 bases. Germline loops: CDR1 MNHEY, CDR2 SMNVEV (reference sequence). The CDR3 is 14 amino acids. V trimming: 2 bases; J trimming: 6 bases; junction bases outside the gene matches: 7. In DNA form, the CDR3 reads TGTGCCAGCAGTTTAAACCTACCAGGGGGCGAGCAGTACTTC. This codes for CASSLNLPGGEQYF.

This clone was observed many times. V is TRBV6-6 and J is TRBJ1-1; a weak D match, TRBD1 (6 bases). Trimming removed 0 bases from V and 8 bases from J, with 10 bases in between. Per germline, CDR1 MNHNY and CDR2 SVGAGI (reference sequence). The CDR3 contains 13 residues. The DNA for the CDR3 is TGTGCCAGCAGTTACTCTAAGGACAGCGAAGCTTTCTTT. Protein product: CASSYSKDSEAFF.

The CDR3 DNA follows: TGTGCCAGCAGCTCACAGGGGGAGCCAGACCCATACGAGCAGTACTTC. Its translation is CASSSQGEPDPYEQYF. The chain recombines TRBV11-2 with TRBJ2-7; 8 bases match TRBD1. CDR1 is SGHAT, CDR2 FQNNGV, per germline. CDR3 length equals 16 residues. V lost 4 bases, J lost 4 bases, and 12 bases stayed unmatched.

This clone showed up many times. V usage is TRBV15 and J usage is TRBJ1-1, with TRBD1 matching 8 bases. The junction had 7 bases not matched to a gene; V was cut back by 3 bases and J by 1 base. CDR3 size: 16 residues. CDR1 LNHNV and CDR2 YYDKDF come from the germline V gene (reference sequence). The CDR3 nucleotides read TGTGCCACCAGCAGCGGACGACAGGGGCCGAACACTGAAGCTTTCTTT. Its protein product is CATSSGRQGPNTEAFF. The full variable domain, with the rest looked up from reference TRBV15 and TRBJ1-1, is DAMVIQNPRYQVTQFGKPVTLSCSQTLNHNVMYWYQQKSSQAPKLLFHYYDKDFNNEADTPDNFQSRRPNTSFCFLDIRSPGLGDTAMYLCATSSGRQGPNTEAFFGQGTRLTVV.

There are many counts of this clone. This chain joins TRBV9 and TRBJ2-5; 7 bases map to TRBD2. The CDR3 totals 13 residues. The V gene end was trimmed by 4 bases and the J gene end by 5 bases; junction bases not matched to a gene: 5. Germline assignment: CDR1 SGDLS and CDR2 YYNGEE. The CDR3 reads CASSHRGDETQYF. The CDR3 DNA reads as TGTGCCAGCAGCCACCGGGGGGACGAGACCCAGTACTTC.

This clone showed up just a few times. Given a much more abundant clone one base away, this may be a read error. J is TRBJ1-1 and V is TRBV2; a possible D gene is TRBD1 (5 bases). This CDR3 spans 16 amino acids. Germline V gene sequence: CDR1 SNHLY, CDR2 FYNNEI. CDR3 loop: CVSSSPGFGMNTEAFF. In DNA, the CDR3 is TGTGTCAGCAGTTCACCAGGGTTCGGGATGAACACTGAAGCTTTCTTT.

In this sample, this clone turned up a few times. The conserved final phenylalanine or tryptophan is absent from the CDR3, which likely points to a read error. Here the CDR3 DNA reads TGTGCCAGCAGGGAGACTAGCGGGCCCTACAATGAGCAGTTCCTC. Protein: CASRETSGPYNEQFL. The chain combines TRBV2 with TRBJ2-1; TRBD2 matches 10 bases. The germline gives CDR1 SNHLY, CDR2 FYNNEI. V dropped 6 bases and J dropped 2; count of bases not matched to a gene: 4. This CDR3 has 15 amino acids.

This clone was detected many times. The rearrangement joins TRBV7-9 to TRBJ1-1; D gene unclear. Germline V gene sequence: CDR1 SEHNR, CDR2 FQNEAQ (reference sequence). V was cut by 0 bases and J by 5 bases, with 10 bases left in between. This CDR3 is 14 amino acids long. As DNA, the CDR3 is TGTGCCAGCAGCTTAGCCGGCAGGAAAACTGAAGCTTTCTTT. The encoded protein is CASSLAGRKTEAFF.

With regard to this clone: A much bigger clone sits one base away, suggesting this may be a read error. Other DNA sequences of this sample code for an identical CDR3. The chain employs TRBV7-6 and TRBJ2-3; 10 bases agree with TRBD2. From germline, CDR1 is SGHVS and CDR2 FNYEAQ. The CDR3 is 15 residues long. DNA of the CDR3: TGTGCCAGCAGCACCCGGGGACTAGCGCCAGATACGCAGTATTTC. It translates to CASSTRGLAPDTQYF.

For this clone: A junction end diverges from the germline sequence, so it may reflect a read error. This chain links TRBV20-1 with TRBJ2-1, with D possibly matching TRBD2 (6 bases). This CDR3 contains 13 residues. The germline V gene has CDR1 DFQATT and CDR2 SNEGSKA (reference sequence). The CDR3 reads CSSRTIGRDEQFF. The CDR3 DNA follows: TGCAGTTCTAGGACTATCGGGAGAGATGAGCAGTTCTTC.

This clone was detected only a few times. A much larger clone differs by one base, so this may be a read error. The chain joins TRBV12-5 to TRBJ2-5, with 7 bases aligning to TRBD1. Germline V lookup: CDR1 LGHNT, CDR2 FRNRAP. CDR3 length: 16 amino acids. DNA for the CDR3: TGTGCTAGTGGTTTGACTCCGGGACAGCTCCAAGATACCCAGTACTTC. Amino acid sequence: CASGLTPGQLQDTQYF.

Notes on this clone: A junction end diverges from the germline sequence, so it may reflect a read error. The V and J genes are TRBV12-3 or TRBV12-4 and TRBJ2-3; 7 bases match TRBD2. The CDR3 sequence is 15 residues long. As DNA, the CDR3 is TGTGCCAGCAGTTTGGGGTGGGAGGGATTCGATACTCAGTATTTT. Translating gives CASSLGWEGFDTQYF.

This clone came up many times. V gene TRBV4-1 combines with J gene TRBJ2-7; the D gene could be TRBD1 or TRBD2 (5 bases each). Trimming took 0 bases from V and 2 from J, leaving 8 bases between them. The germline CDR1 and CDR2 sequences are MGHRA and YSYEKL. This CDR3 comprises 14 residues. The CDR3 nucleotides are TGCGCCAGCAGCCAAGATGGGGGTCCCTACGAGCAGTACTTC. The encoded protein is CASSQDGGPYEQYF.

On this clone itself: A read error may account for a junction end that differs from germline. The chain carries TRBV6-2 or TRBV6-3 and TRBJ2-1; either TRBD1 or TRBD2 may supply D (6 bases each). The CDR3 sequence is 14 residues long. Germline V gives CDR1 MNHEY, CDR2 SVGEGT. The CDR3 nucleotides read TGTGCCAGCTCACCTGGGGGGCTGTACAGTGAGCAGTTCTTC. Protein sequence: CASSPGGLYSEQFF.

This clone has at least ten counts. This sequence joins TRBV3-1 and TRBJ2-7; TRBD1 matches at 7 bases. The J segment lost 6 bases and the V segment lost 2 bases, leaving 7 bases of the junction unmatched. The CDR3 totals 14 residues. Germline lookup yields CDR1 LGHDT and CDR2 YNNKEL (reference sequence). The CDR3, as DNA: TGTGCCAGCAGCCAACGAACAGGGGACGCCGAGCAGTACTTC. Its protein product is CASSQRTGDAEQYF.

This clone was observed at least ten times. This chain uses TRBV4-1 with TRBJ2-1, with D uncertain. Germline assignment: CDR1 MGHRA and CDR2 YSYEKL. The V and J ends lost 0 bases and 3 bases respectively, with 3 bases between them. The CDR3 is 13 amino acids. CDR3 region: CASSQDLYNEQFF. The DNA for the CDR3 is TGCGCCAGCAGCCAAGATCTCTACAATGAGCAGTTCTTC.

This clone was recorded many times. The CDR3 DNA is TGTGCCAGTAGCCAGGGGACAAATCAGCCCCAGCATTTT. Amino acid sequence: CASSQGTNQPQHF. The chain has TRBV19 and TRBJ1-5; possible D gene TRBD1, 6 bases. Per the germline V gene, CDR1 is LNHDA and CDR2 is SQIVND (reference sequence). The CDR3 runs to 13 residues. The V end was cut by 6 bases, the J end by 4 bases, with 10 bases between.

On this clone: A junction boundary mismatches the germline segment, possibly from a read error. Distinct nucleotide sequences in the sample also encode this CDR3. The V call is TRBV5-8, the J call TRBJ2-1, with TRBD2 as a possible D gene (6 bases). Germline assignment: CDR1 SGHTS and CDR2 YDEGEE. The CDR3 length is 14 residues. CDR3 DNA sequence: TGTGCCAGCAGATCAGCCCGGGACTTGGGGGAGCAGTTCTTT. Protein sequence: CASRSARDLGEQFF.

Concerning this clone itself: The sample carries other DNA sequences with the same CDR3. This sequence joins TRBV11-3 and TRBJ2-7; no reliable D call. V lost 5 bases, J lost 3 bases, and 14 bases lay in between. The CDR3 has 14 amino acids. Germline V lookup: CDR1 SGHNT, CDR2 YENEEA. The CDR3 reads CASSPLGSSYEQYF. In nucleotides, the CDR3 is TGTGCCAGCAGCCCCCTTGGGTCAAGCTACGAGCAGTACTTC.